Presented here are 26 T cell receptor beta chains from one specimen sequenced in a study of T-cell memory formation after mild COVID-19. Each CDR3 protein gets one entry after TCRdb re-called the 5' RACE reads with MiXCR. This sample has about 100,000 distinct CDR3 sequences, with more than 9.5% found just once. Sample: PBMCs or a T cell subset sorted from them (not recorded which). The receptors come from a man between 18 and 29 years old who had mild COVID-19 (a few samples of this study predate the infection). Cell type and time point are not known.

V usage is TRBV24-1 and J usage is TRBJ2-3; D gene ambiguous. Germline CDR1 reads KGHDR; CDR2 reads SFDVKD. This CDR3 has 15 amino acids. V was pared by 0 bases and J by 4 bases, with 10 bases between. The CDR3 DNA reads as TGTGCCACCAGTGATTTGTCCGGATTGTCAGATACGCAGTATTTT. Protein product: CATSDLSGLSDTQYF.

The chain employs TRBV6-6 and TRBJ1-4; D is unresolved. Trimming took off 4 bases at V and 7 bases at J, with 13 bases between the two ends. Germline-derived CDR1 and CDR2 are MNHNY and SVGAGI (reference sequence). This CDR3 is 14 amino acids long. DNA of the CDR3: TGTGCCAGCAGTTTCGGGGTCGGGAGTGAAAAACTGTTTTTT. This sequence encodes CASSFGVGSEKLFF.

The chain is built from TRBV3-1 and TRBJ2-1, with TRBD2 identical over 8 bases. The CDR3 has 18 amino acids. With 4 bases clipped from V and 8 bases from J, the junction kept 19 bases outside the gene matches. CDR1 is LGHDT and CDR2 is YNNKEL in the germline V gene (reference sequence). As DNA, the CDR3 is TGTGCCAGCAGCCCCGTCTGGGTCGGGGGGGCCGATAGGGATGAGCAGTTCTTC. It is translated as CASSPVWVGGADRDEQFF.

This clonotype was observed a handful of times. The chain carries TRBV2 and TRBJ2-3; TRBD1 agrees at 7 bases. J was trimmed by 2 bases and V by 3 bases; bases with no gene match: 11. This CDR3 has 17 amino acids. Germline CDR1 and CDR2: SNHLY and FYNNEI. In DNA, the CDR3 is TGTGCCAGCAGTGATGGGCCGGGACAGAACCCCACAGATACGCAGTATTTT. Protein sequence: CASSDGPGQNPTDTQYF. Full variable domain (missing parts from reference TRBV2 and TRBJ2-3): EPEVTQTPSHQVTQMGQEVILRCVPISNHLYFYWYRQILGQKVEFLVSFYNNEISEKSEIFDDQFSVERPDGSNFTLKIRSTKLEDSAMYFCASSDGPGQNPTDTQYFGPGTRLTVL.

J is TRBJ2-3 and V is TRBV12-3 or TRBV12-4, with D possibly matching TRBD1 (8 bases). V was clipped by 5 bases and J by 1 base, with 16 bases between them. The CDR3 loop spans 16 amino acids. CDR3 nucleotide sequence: TGTGCCAGCAGTCCGTGGACAGGGAGGGGCACAGATACGCAGTATTTT. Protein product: CASSPWTGRGTDTQYF.

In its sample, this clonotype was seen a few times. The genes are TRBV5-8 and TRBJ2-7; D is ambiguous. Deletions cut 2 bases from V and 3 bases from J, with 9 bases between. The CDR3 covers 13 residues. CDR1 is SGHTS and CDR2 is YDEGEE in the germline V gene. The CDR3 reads CASSFELGYEQYV. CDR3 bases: TGTGCCAGCAGCTTCGAACTCGGCTACGAGCAGTACGTC.

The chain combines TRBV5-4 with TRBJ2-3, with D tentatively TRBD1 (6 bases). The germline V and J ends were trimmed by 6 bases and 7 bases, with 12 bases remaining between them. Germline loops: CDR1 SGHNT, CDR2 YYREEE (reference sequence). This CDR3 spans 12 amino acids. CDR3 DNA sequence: TGTGCCAGCACCAACAGGGAAAATACGCAGTATTTT. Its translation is CASTNRENTQYF.

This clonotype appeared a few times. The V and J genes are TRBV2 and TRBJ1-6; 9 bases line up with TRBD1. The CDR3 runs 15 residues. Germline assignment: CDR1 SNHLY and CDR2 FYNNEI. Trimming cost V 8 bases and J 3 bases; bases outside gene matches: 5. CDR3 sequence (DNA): TGTGCCAGCCTAGCGGGACAGGGCTATAATTCACCCCTCCACTTT. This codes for CASLAGQGYNSPLHF.

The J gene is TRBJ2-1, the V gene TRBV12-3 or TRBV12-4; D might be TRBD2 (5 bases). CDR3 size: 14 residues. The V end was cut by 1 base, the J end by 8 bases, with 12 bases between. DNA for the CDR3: TGTGCCAGCAGTTTAGTCCACCCCGGGGATGAGCAGTTCTTC. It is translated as CASSLVHPGDEQFF.

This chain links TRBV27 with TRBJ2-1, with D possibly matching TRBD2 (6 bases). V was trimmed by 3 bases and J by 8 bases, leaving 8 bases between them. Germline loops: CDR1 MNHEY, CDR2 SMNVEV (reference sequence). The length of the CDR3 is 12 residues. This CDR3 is CASSFRRDEQFF. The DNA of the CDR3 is TGTGCCAGCAGTTTTCGGAGGGATGAGCAGTTCTTC.

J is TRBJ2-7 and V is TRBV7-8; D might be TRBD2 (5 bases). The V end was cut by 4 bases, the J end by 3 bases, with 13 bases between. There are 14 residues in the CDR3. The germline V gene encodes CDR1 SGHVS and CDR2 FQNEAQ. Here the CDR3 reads CASSSRVGFYEQYF. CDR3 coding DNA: TGTGCCAGCAGCTCGCGGGTAGGGTTCTACGAGCAGTACTTC.

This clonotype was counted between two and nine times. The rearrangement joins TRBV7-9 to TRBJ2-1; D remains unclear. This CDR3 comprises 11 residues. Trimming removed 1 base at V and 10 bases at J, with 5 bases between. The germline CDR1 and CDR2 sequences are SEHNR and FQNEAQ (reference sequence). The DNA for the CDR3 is TGTGCCAGCAGCTTAGTGCCAGAGCAGTTCTTC. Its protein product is CASSLVPEQFF.

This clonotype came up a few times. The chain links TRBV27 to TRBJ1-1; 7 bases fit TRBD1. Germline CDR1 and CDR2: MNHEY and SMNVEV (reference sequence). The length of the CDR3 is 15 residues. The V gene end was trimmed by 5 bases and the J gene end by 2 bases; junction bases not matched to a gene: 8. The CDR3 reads CASSLETGSNTEAFF. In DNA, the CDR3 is TGTGCCAGCAGTCTCGAGACAGGGTCAAACACTGAAGCTTTCTTT.

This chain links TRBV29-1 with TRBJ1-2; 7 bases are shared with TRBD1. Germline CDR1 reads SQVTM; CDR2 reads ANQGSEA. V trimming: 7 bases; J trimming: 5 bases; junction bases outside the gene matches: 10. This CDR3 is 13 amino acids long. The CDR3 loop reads CSALGTASYGYTF. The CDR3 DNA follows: TGCAGCGCCCTGGGGACAGCCTCTTATGGCTACACCTTC. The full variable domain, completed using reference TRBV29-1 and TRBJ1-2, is SAVISQKPSRDICQRGTSLTIQCQVDSQVTMMFWYRQQPGQSLTLIATANQGSEATYESGFVIDKFPISRPNLTFSTLTVSNMSPEDSSIYLCSALGTASYGYTFGSGTRLTVV.

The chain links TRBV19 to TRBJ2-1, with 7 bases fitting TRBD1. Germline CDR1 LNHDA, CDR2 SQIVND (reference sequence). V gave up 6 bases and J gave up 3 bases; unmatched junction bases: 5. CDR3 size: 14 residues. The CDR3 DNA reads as TGTGCCAGTAGCGGGGACAGCTACTACAATGAGCAGTTCTTC. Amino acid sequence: CASSGDSYYNEQFF.

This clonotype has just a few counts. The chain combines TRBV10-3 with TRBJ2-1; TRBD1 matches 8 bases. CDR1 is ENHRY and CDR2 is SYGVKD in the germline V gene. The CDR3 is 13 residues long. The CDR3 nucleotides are TGTGCTTCCAGTGACAGGGGATATCATGAGCAGTTCTTC. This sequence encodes CASSDRGYHEQFF.

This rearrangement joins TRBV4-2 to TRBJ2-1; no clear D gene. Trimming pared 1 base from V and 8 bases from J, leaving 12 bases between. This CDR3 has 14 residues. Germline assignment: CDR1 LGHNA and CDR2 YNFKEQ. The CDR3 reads CASSQVGANYEQFF. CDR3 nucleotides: TGTGCCAGCAGCCAAGTTGGAGCAAACTATGAGCAGTTCTTC.

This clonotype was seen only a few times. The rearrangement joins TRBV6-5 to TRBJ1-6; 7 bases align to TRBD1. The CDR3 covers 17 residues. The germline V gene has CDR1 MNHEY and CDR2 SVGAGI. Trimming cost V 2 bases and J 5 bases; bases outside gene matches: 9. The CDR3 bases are TGTGCCAGCAGTTACGGCTTTAGACAGGGCAATAATTCACCCCTCCACTTT. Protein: CASSYGFRQGNNSPLHF.

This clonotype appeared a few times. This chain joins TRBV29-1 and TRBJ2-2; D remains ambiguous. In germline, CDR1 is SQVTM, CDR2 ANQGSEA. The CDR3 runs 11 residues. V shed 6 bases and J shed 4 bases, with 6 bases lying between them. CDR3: CSVLVTGELFF. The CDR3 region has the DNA TGCAGCGTGCTGGTCACCGGGGAGCTGTTTTTT.

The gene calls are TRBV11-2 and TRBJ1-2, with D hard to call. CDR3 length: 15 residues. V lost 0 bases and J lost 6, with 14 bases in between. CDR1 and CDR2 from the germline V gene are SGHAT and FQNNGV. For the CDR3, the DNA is TGTGCCAGCAGCTTAGATAGGGCCGGAATAGATGGCTACACCTTC. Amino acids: CASSLDRAGIDGYTF.

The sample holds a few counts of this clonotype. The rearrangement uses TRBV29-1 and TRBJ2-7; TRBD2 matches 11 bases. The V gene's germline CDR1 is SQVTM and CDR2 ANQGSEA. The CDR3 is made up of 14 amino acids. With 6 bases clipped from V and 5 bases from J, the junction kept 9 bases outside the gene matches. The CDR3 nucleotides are TGCAGCGTAGACGCTAGCGGGGGGATCAACGAGCAGTACTTC. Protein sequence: CSVDASGGINEQYF.

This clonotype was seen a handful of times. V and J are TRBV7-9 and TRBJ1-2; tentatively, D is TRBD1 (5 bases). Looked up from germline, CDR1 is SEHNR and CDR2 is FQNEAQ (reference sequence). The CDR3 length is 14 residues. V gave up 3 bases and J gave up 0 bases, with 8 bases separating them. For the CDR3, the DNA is TGTGCCAGCAGCTTGCAGGGAGCTAACTATGGCTACACCTTC. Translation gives CASSLQGANYGYTF.

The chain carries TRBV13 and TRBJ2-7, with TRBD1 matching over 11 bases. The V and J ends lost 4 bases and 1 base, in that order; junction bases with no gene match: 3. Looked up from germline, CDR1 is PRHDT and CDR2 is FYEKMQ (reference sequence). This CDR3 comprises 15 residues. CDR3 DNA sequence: TGTGCCAGCAGCTCCCGGGACAGGGGGTCCTACGAGCAGTACGTC. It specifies CASSSRDRGSYEQYV.

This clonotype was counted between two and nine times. DNA for the CDR3: TGTGCCAGCAGCTCACCCACAGGGAGACAGGGTATAACCGGGGAGCTGTTTTTT. Translated, it gives CASSSPTGRQGITGELFF. The chain joins TRBV7-6 to TRBJ2-2, with TRBD1 matching over 7 bases. The CDR3 sequence is 18 residues long. Germline assignment: CDR1 SGHVS and CDR2 FNYEAQ. The J segment lost 5 bases and the V segment lost 4 bases, leaving 16 bases of the junction unmatched. The full variable domain, completed using reference TRBV7-6 and TRBJ2-2, is GAGVSQSPRYKVTKRGQDVALRCDPISGHVSLYWYRQALGQGPEFLTYFNYEAQQDKSGLPNDRFSAERPEGSISTLTIQRTEQRDSAMYRCASSSPTGRQGITGELFFGEGSRLTVL.

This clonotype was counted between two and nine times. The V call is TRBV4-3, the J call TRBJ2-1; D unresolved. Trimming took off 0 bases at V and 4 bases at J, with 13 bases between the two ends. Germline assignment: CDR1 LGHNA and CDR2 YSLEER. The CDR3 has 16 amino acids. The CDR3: CASSQDRVSLYNEQFF. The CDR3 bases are TGCGCCAGCAGCCAAGACCGGGTCTCACTTTACAATGAGCAGTTCTTC.

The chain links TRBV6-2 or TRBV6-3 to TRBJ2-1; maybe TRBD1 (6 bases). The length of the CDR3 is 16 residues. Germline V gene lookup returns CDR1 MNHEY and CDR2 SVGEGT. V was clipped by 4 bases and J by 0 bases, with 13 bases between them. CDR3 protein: CASSSGVFISYNEQFF. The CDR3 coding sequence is TGTGCCAGCAGTTCAGGGGTCTTCATCTCCTACAATGAGCAGTTCTTC.